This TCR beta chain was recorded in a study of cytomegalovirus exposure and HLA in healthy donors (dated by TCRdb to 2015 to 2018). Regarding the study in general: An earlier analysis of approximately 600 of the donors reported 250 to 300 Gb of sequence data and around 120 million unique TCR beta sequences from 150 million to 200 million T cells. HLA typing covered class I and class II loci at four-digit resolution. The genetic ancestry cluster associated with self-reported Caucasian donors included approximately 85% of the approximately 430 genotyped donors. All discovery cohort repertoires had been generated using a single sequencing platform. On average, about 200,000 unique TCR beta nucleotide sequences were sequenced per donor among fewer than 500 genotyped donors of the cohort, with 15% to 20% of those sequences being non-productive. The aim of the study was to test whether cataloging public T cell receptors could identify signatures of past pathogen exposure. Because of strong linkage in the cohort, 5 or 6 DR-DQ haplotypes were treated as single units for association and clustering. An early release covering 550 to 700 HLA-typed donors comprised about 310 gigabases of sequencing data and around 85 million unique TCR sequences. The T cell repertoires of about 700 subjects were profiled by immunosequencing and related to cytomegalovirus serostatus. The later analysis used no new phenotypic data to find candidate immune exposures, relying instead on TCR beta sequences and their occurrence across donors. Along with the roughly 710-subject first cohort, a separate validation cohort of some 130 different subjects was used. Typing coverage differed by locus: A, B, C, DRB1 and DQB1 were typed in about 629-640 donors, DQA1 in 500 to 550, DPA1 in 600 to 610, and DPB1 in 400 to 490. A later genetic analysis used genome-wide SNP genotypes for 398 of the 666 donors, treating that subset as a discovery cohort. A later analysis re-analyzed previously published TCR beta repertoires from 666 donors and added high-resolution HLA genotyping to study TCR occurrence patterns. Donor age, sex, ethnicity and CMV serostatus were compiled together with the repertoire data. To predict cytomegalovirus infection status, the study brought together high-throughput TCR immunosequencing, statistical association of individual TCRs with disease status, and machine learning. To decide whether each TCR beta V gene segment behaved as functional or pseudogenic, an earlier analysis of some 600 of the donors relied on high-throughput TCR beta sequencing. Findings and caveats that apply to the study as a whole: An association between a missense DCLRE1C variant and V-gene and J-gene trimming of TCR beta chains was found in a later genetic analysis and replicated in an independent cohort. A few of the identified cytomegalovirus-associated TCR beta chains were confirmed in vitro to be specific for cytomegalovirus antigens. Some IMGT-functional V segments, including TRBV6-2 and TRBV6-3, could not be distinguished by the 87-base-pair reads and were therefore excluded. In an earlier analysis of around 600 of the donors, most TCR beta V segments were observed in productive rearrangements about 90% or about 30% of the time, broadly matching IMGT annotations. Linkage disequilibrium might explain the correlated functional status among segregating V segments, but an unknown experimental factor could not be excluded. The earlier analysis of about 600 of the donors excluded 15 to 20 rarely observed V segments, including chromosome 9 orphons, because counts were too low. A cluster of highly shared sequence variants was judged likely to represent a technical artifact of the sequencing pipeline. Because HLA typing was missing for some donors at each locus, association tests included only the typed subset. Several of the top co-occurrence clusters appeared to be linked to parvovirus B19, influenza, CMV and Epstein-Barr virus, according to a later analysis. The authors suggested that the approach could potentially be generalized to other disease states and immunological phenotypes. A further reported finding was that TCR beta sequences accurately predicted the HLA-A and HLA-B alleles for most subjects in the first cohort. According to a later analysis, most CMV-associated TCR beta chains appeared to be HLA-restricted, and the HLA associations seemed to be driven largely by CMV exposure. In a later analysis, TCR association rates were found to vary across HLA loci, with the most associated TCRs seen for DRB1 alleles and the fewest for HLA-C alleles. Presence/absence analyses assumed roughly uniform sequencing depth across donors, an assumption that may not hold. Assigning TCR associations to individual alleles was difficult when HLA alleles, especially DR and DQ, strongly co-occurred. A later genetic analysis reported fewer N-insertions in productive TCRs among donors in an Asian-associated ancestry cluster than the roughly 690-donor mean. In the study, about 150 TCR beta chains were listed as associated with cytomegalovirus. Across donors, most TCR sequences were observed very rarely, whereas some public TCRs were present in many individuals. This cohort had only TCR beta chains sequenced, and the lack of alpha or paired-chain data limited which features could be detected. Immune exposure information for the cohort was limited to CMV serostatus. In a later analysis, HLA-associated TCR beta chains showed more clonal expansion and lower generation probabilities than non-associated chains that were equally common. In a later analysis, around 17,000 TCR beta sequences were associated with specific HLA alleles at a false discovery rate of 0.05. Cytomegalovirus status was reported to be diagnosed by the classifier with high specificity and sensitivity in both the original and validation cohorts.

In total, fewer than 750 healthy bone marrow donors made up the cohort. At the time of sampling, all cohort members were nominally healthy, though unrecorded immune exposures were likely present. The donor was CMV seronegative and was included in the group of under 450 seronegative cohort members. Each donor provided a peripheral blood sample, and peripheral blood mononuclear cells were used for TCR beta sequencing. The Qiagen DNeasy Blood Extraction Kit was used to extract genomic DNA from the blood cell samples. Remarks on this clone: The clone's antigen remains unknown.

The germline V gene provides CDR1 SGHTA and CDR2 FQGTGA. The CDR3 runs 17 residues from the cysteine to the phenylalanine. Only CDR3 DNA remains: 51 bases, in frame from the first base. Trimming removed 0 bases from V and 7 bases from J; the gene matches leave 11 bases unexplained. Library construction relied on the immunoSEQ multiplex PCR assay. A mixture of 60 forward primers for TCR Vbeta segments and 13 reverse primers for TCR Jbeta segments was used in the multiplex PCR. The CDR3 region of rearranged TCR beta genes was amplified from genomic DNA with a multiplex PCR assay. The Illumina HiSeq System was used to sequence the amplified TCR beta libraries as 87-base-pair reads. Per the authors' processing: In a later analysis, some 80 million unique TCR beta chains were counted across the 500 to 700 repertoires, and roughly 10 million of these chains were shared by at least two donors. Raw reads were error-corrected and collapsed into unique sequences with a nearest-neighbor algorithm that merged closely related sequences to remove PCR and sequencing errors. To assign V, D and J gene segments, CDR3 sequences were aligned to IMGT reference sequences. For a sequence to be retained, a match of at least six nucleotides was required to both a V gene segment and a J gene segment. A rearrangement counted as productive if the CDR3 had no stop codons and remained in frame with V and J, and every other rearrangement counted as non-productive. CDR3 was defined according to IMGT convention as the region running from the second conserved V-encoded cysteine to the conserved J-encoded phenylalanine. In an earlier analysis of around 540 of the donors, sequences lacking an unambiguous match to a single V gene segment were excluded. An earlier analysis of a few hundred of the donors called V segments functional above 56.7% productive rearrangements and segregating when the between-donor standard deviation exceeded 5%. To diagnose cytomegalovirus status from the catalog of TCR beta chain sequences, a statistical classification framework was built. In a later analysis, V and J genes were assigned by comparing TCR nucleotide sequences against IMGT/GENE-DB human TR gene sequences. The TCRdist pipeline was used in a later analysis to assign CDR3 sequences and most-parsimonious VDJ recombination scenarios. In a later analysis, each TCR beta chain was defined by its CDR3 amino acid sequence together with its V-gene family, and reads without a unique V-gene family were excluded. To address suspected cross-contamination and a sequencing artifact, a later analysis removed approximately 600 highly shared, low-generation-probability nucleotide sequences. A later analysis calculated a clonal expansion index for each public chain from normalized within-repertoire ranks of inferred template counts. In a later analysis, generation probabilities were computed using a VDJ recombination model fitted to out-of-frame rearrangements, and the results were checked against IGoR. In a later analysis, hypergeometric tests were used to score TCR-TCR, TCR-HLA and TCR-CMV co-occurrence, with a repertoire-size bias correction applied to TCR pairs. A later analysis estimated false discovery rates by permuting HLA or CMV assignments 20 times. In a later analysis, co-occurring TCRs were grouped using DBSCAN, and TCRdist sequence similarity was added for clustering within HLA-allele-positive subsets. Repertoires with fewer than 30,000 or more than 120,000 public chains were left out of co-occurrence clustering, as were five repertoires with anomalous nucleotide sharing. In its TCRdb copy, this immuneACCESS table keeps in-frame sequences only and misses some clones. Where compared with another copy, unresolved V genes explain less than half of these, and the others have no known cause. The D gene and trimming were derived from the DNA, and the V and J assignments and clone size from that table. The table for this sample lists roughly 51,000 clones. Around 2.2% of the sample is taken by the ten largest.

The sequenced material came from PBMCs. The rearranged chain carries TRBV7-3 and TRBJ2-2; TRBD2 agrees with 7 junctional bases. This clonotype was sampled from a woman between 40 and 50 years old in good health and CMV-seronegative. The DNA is TGTGCCAGCAGCTTAACTTTGGGGGGAGGGCCTGACGGGGAGCTGTTTTTT. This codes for CASSLTLGGGPDGELFF.